The rows below give T cell receptor beta chains drawn from one sample of a study of tumor-infiltrating lymphocytes in primary liver carcinoma. One entry per CDR3 protein, called by TCRdb with MiXCR from the multiplex PCR reads. This table has about 64,000 distinct CDR3 sequences, over 60% appearing once. Material: liver tumor tissue from sampling region 4. Receptor source: a man between 35 and 55 years old with primary liver carcinoma and hepatitis B virus infection. The CDR3 runs from the conserved cysteine through the conserved F or W. D genes are given only for firm matches. Not all rows give a size; the values are once, few, many and, for expanded clones, a class.

j_call d_call clone_size v_call cdr3_aa cdr3_nt
TRBJ1-6 TRBD1 NA TRBV4-1 CASRHHLEGADSLLHF TGCGCCAGCAGGCACCACCTAGAGGGGGCGGATTCACTCCTCCACTTT
TRBJ2-3 TRBD2 NA TRBV11-3 CASNFGGRRTDMQYF TGTGCCAGCAACTTTGGCGGGAGGCGGACAGATATGCAGTATTTT
TRBJ2-3 TRBD2 few TRBV11-2 CTSSPGLAGTGVTQYF TGTACCAGCTCTCCGGGGCTAGCGGGAACCGGGGTTACGCAGTATTTT
TRBJ1-2 NA NA TRBV12-3/TRBV12-4 CAISLTGLVGYTF TGTGCCATCAGTTTAACAGGGCTAGTCGGCTACACTTTC
TRBJ2-3 NA NA TRBV29-1 CRFRATSTDTQYF TGCAGGTTCCGGGCAACTAGCACAGATACGCAGTATTTT
TRBJ2-7 TRBD1 NA TRBV6-5 CASRAGQEFWEQYF TGTGCCAGCAGGGCGGGACAGGAGTTTTGGGAGCAGTACTTC
TRBJ2-3 TRBD2 NA TRBV5-1 CASSFTLAGGPIDTQYF TGCGCCAGCAGCTTTACGCTAGCGGGAGGGCCGATAGATACGCAGTATTTT
TRBJ1-2 NA NA TRBV7-9 CASSSARSHTF TGTGCCAGCAGCTCCGCCCGGTCTCACACCTTC
TRBJ2-1 NA medium-sized TRBV6-6 CASSHGTYTLDEQFF TGTGCCAGCAGTCATGGGACCTATACCTTAGATGAGCAGTTCTTC
TRBJ1-1 NA NA TRBV5-4 CASGSRGYMNTEAIF TGTGCCAGCGGATCGAGGGGCTACATGAACACTGAAGCTATCTTT
TRBJ1-2 NA NA TRBV29-1 CGVVQGNDYTF TGCGGCGTTGTCCAAGGGAATGACTACACCTTC
TRBJ2-1 TRBD2 NA TRBV7-8 CVSSSPGLAINEQFF TGTGTCAGCAGCTCCCCGGGACTAGCAATCAATGAGCAGTTCTTC
TRBJ2-2 NA NA TRBV12-3/TRBV12-4 CASSPGLRMNTGELFF TGTGCCAGCAGTCCCGGGCTGCGGATGAACACCGGGGAGCTGTTTTTT
TRBJ2-5 TRBD2 NA TRBV18 CASSLGTSGGEKTQYF TGTGCCAGCTCACTAGGGACTAGCGGGGGTGAGAAGACCCAGTACTTC
TRBJ2-3 NA once TRBV11-2 CASTPGGDTEYF TGTGCTAGCACTCCTGGAGGGGATACGGAGTATTTT
TRBJ2-7 TRBD1 NA TRBV11-2 CASSFGAGGVFEEQYF TGTGCCAGCAGCTTTGGGGCAGGGGGCGTATTCGAAGAGCAGTACTTC
TRBJ2-3 TRBD2 NA TRBV7-2 CASSLGPAGNTQYF TGTGCCAGCAGCTTGGGACCAGCGGGAAATACGCAGTATTTT
TRBJ2-7 TRBD2 NA TRBV4-2 CASSGKPGLVGGPHEQYF TGTGCCAGCAGTGGAAAACCGGGACTAGTGGGAGGACCACACGAGCAATACTTC
TRBJ2-3 TRBD2 NA TRBV4-2 CASSQDSGLAVYRFSTDTQYF TGTGCCAGCAGCCAAGATTCGGGACTAGCGGTATATCGATTTAGCACAGATACGCAGTATTTT
TRBJ2-7 NA NA TRBV23-1 CTSSHTCQENGWSPYEQYF TGCACCAGCAGTCACACTTGCCAGGAGAATGGATGGTCACCCTACGAGCAATACTTC
TRBJ1-1 NA NA TRBV11-2 CASNLMGTGNLVREAFF TGTGCCAGCAACTTAATGGGTACAGGGAATTTAGTGCGTGAAGCTTTCTTT
TRBJ2-7 NA few TRBV4-2 CASSQDMGSSYEQYF TGTGCCAGCAGCCAAGATATGGGGAGCAGCTACGAGCAGTACTTC
TRBJ1-1 NA NA TRBV29-1 CSVVPGWGMNTEAFF TGCAGCGTTGTCCCAGGGTGGGGGATGAACACTGAAGCTTTCTTT
TRBJ1-1 NA NA TRBV11-2 CASSLGPDMNTEAFF TGTGCCAGCAGCTTAGGGCCGGACATGAACACTGAAGCTTTCTTT
TRBJ2-6 NA NA TRBV5-1 CASSVGHSVANVLTF TGCGCCAGCAGCGTCGGACATTCTGTGGCCAACGTCCTGACTTTC
TRBJ1-5 NA NA TRBV10-3 CAIGESWQDQPQHF TGTGCCATCGGTGAGTCTTGGCAGGATCAGCCCCAACATTTC
TRBJ2-5 NA few TRBV9 CASSVQGQETQYF TGTGCCAGCAGCGTTCAGGGTCAAGAGACCCAGTACTTC
TRBJ2-1 NA NA TRBV29-1 CIVGNNGQFF TGCATCGTTGGGAACAATGGGCAGTTCTTC
TRBJ1-6 NA NA TRBV5-4 CASSSHPGAQSSPLHF TGTGCCAGCAGCTCGCACCCCGGAGCGCAGAGTTCACCCCTTCACTTT
TRBJ2-1 NA NA TRBV12-3/TRBV12-4 CASSYGLTGAADEQFF TGTGCCAGCAGTTATGGACTAACGGGAGCCGCGGACGAGCAGTTCTTC
TRBJ2-3 NA NA TRBV4-1 CTSSQKIFETELLTDRQYF TGCACCAGCAGCCAAAAGATCTTCGAGACGGAACTTCTCACAGATAGACAGTATTTT
TRBJ2-7 TRBD1 NA TRBV10-3 CTISGGQGAPKDYEQYF TGTACCATCAGTGGGGGACAGGGGGCCCCAAAAGACTACGAGCAGTACTTC
TRBJ2-5 TRBD2 NA TRBV6-2/TRBV6-3 CANSSTSGRFGETQCF TGTGCCAACAGTTCAACTAGCGGGAGGTTTGGAGAGACCCAGTGCTTC
TRBJ2-1 NA NA TRBV6-6 CAGSSQTTPLGQFF TGTGCCGGCAGTTCCCAGACTACCCCCCTCGGGCAGTTCTTC
TRBJ2-3 NA NA TRBV12-3/TRBV12-4 CASSSLSYTQYF TGTGCTAGCAGTTCCCTTAGCTATACGCAGTATTTT
TRBJ2-1 TRBD1 NA TRBV28 CASSLGQGATDEQFF TGTGCCAGCAGCTTGGGACAGGGGGCGACCGATGAGCAGTTCTTC
TRBJ2-3 NA NA TRBV6-1 CASREARADTQYF TGTGCCAGCAGAGAAGCTCGGGCAGATACGCAGTATTTT
TRBJ1-6 TRBD1 NA TRBV7-8 CARSEGQGNSPLHF TGTGCCCGCAGCGAGGGACAGGGGAATTCGCCCCTCCACTTT
TRBJ1-1 NA NA TRBV28 CARIIGRLRNTEAFF TGTGCCCGCATCATTGGACGGCTTCGGAACACTGAAGCTTTCTTT
TRBJ2-7 TRBD1 many TRBV7-9 CASSEDRATYEQYF TGTGCCAGCAGCGAAGACAGGGCAACCTACGAGCAGTACTTC
TRBJ2-3 NA NA TRBV6-5 CISNPGLSGTDTQYF TGTATCAGCAACCCAGGACTATCGGGAACAGATACGCAGTATTTT
TRBJ2-2 TRBD2 NA TRBV11-2 CARSSRLAGDAGELLF TGTGCCAGAAGCTCCCGACTAGCAGGAGATGCGGGGGAGCTGCTTTTC
TRBJ2-7 NA NA TRBV11-2 CASNLSSGITYEQYF TGTGCCAGCAACTTATCATCGGGGATTACCTACGAACAGTACTTC
TRBJ2-5 NA NA TRBV12-3/TRBV12-4 CASGLTSSQETQYF TGTGCCAGCGGCCTTACTAGCTCCCAAGAGACCCAGTACTTC
TRBJ1-2 NA NA TRBV12-3/TRBV12-4 CASCRREAYGYAF TGTGCCAGCTGTCGCAGGGAGGCCTATGGCTACGCCTTC
TRBJ2-2 NA many TRBV21-1 CASRPGQGGTGELFF TGTGCCAGCAGACCGGGACAGGGGGGCACCGGGGAGCTGTTTTTT
TRBJ2-7 NA few TRBV7-9 CASSLYGRRNRETYEQYF TGCGCCAGCAGCTTATATGGCCGACGGAACAGGGAAACCTACGAGCAGTACTTC
TRBJ1-4 NA once TRBV5-4 CASSPSGRTNEKLFF TGTGCCAGCAGCCCAAGCGGCAGAACTAATGAAAAACTGTTTTTT
TRBJ2-1 NA NA TRBV6-2/TRBV6-3 CASSYSGVYNEQFF TGTGCCAGTAGTTACTCCGGAGTATACAATGAGCAGTTCTTC
TRBJ2-2 NA NA TRBV11-2 CVSSFVGSNTGELLF TGTGTCAGCAGCTTTGTGGGATCGAACACCGGTGAGCTGCTTTTT
TRBJ1-6 NA NA TRBV12-3/TRBV12-4 CASSFSRGNSPLHF TGTGCCAGCAGTTTCTCACGGGGTAATTCACCCCTCCACTTT
TRBJ1-5 NA NA TRBV29-1 CSVRWLSNQPQHF TGCAGCGTTAGATGGTTGAGCAATCAGCCCCAGCATTTT
TRBJ1-1 NA many TRBV10-3 CAISGQWLNTEAFF TGTGCCATCAGTGGGCAGTGGTTAAACACTGAAGCTTTCTTT
TRBJ2-5 NA NA TRBV10-3 CAMRGAVGQETQYF TGTGCCATGAGGGGGGCGGTCGGCCAAGAGACCCAGTACTTC
TRBJ2-7 TRBD1 NA TRBV6-1 CASSEQGQGGEQYF TGTGCCAGCAGTGAACAAGGACAGGGCGGCGAGCAGTACTTC